The clone carrying this T cell receptor beta chain occurred once. Its antigen remains unknown. The data stem from a study of T cell repertoires in ileal Crohn's disease. Overall study context: About 40% were active smokers at surgery; median disease duration was roughly 7.9 years.

Five hundred nanograms of biopsy DNA per sample underwent TCRB immunosequencing. Sequencing was performed with immunoSEQ multiplex PCR; in TCRdb, only in-frame clones are kept and a portion is missing. In the table there are roughly 4,100 clones, 74% of which are singletons. Germline V CDR1 and CDR2: SGHRS, YFSETQ. Deletions cut 4 bases from V and 6 bases from J, with 22 bases between. The CDR3 consists of 16 residues. General study results and limits: Every patient over 26.8% clonality showed endoscopic recurrence. Compared with CD4 T cells, sorted CD8 cells carried more expanded clones.

The sample was ileal tissue. The clonotype originates from an adult with Crohn's disease. The rearrangement uses TRBV5-1 and TRBJ1-1, with TRBD1 as a possible D gene (6 bases). The CDR3 nucleotides read TGCGCCAGCAGCCCACGCTCACCAGGGGATAGGGCTGAAGCTTTCTTT. As protein: CASSPRSPGDRAEAFF. Drawing the rest from reference TRBV5-1 and TRBJ1-1, the complete variable domain is KAGVTQTPRYLIKTRGQQVTLSCSPISGHRSVSWYQQTPGQGLQFLFEYFSETQRNKGNFPGRFSGRQFSNSRSEMNVSTLELGDSALYLCASSPRSPGDRAEAFFGQGTRLTVV.